Listed below are T cell receptor beta chains from one sample, sequenced in a study of blood T cell repertoires in COVID-19. This table comes from immunoSEQ multiplex PCR, and its TCRdb copy is limited to in-frame clones, with some not included. The repertoire holds tens of thousands of clones, with around four fifths as singletons. The sample was peripheral blood. The receptors come from a woman of 80 years or more with active or convalescent COVID-19. The CDR3 runs from the conserved cysteine through the conserved F or W. D genes are given only for firm matches. Not all rows give a size; the values are once, few, many and, for expanded clones, a class.

d_gene: NA; j_gene: TRBJ1-6; v_gene: TRBV28; abundance: NA; CDR3nt: TGTGCCAGCAGGCTGAGGGGGTCACCCCTCCACTTT; CDR3aa: CASRLRGSPLHF
d_gene: TRBD1; j_gene: TRBJ2-7; v_gene: TRBV7-9; abundance: NA; CDR3nt: TGTGCCAGCAGCTCAGGGACAGGGCGGTTGGGTCGGCGCTACGAGCAGTACTTC; CDR3aa: CASSSGTGRLGRRYEQYF
d_gene: TRBD1; j_gene: TRBJ1-3; v_gene: TRBV7-2; abundance: NA; CDR3nt: TGTGCCAGCAGCTACCGGACAGGGGAGAGCATCGGAAACACCATATATTTT; CDR3aa: CASSYRTGESIGNTIYF
d_gene: NA; j_gene: TRBJ2-3; v_gene: TRBV7-7; abundance: NA; CDR3nt: TGTGCCAGCAGCTTACGTCCAGGGGCCCAGAGCACAGATACGCAGTATTTT; CDR3aa: CASSLRPGAQSTDTQYF
d_gene: NA; j_gene: TRBJ1-2; v_gene: TRBV6-5; abundance: NA; CDR3nt: TGTGCCAGCAGACAGGGTCTAGGCTATGGCTACACCTTC; CDR3aa: CASRQGLGYGYTF
d_gene: TRBD1; j_gene: TRBJ2-3; v_gene: TRBV7-6; abundance: NA; CDR3nt: TGTGCCAGCAGCTCCCTCGGGACAGGAGATACGCAGTATTTT; CDR3aa: CASSSLGTGDTQYF
d_gene: NA; j_gene: TRBJ1-1; v_gene: TRBV3-1/TRBV3-2; abundance: once; CDR3nt: TGTGCCAGCAGCCGGATCGAGGGGGCTGAAGCTTTCTTT; CDR3aa: CASSRIEGAEAFF
d_gene: NA; j_gene: TRBJ1-1; v_gene: TRBV7-9; abundance: NA; CDR3nt: TGTGCCAGCAGCTTAGTTGGGGAGACTGAAGCTTTCTTT; CDR3aa: CASSLVGETEAFF
d_gene: NA; j_gene: TRBJ1-5; v_gene: TRBV5-5; abundance: NA; CDR3nt: TGTGCCAGCAGCTTGGTGGGGCTGAGCAATCAGCCCCAGCATTTT; CDR3aa: CASSLVGLSNQPQHF
d_gene: NA; j_gene: TRBJ1-1; v_gene: TRBV19; abundance: NA; CDR3nt: TGTGCCGCCTCCCGAGGATCCGAAGCTTTCTTT; CDR3aa: CAASRGSEAFF
d_gene: TRBD1; j_gene: TRBJ2-3; v_gene: TRBV18; abundance: NA; CDR3nt: TGTGCCAGCTCAAGACAGGGGACTAGCACAGATACGCAGTATTTT; CDR3aa: CASSRQGTSTDTQYF
d_gene: TRBD2; j_gene: TRBJ2-1; v_gene: TRBV27; abundance: NA; CDR3nt: TGTGCCAGCAGTCTCCTAACTAGCGTGGGGGTAGGGGAGCAGTTCTTC; CDR3aa: CASSLLTSVGVGEQFF
d_gene: TRBD1; j_gene: TRBJ1-4; v_gene: TRBV18; abundance: NA; CDR3nt: TGTGCCAGCTCACCCCGGGACAGGGGGAGTTGGGTCGGTGAAAAACTGTTTTTT; CDR3aa: CASSPRDRGSWVGEKLFF
d_gene: TRBD2; j_gene: TRBJ2-1; v_gene: TRBV7-3; abundance: NA; CDR3nt: TGTGCCAGCAGCTTAAGGGGACTAGCGGGAGTTCTTGGTGATGAGCAGTTCTTC; CDR3aa: CASSLRGLAGVLGDEQFF
d_gene: TRBD1; j_gene: TRBJ1-1; v_gene: TRBV28; abundance: NA; CDR3nt: TGTGCCAGCAGTACCCCGGGACAGGGGTATTTGAGCACTGAAGCTTTCTTT; CDR3aa: CASSTPGQGYLSTEAFF
d_gene: NA; j_gene: TRBJ2-3; v_gene: TRBV7-2; abundance: NA; CDR3nt: TGTGCCAGCAGCCATCGGTCCCAGGGGACCATCAGCACAGATACGCAGTATTTT; CDR3aa: CASSHRSQGTISTDTQYF
d_gene: NA; j_gene: TRBJ2-1; v_gene: TRBV7-8; abundance: NA; CDR3nt: TGTGCCAGCAGCCCAAGCGTGAGCTCCTACAATGAGCAGTTCTTC; CDR3aa: CASSPSVSSYNEQFF
d_gene: NA; j_gene: TRBJ1-2; v_gene: TRBV5-1; abundance: NA; CDR3nt: TGCGCCAGCAGCCCCAGACAGCACAACTATGGCTACACCTTC; CDR3aa: CASSPRQHNYGYTF
d_gene: NA; j_gene: TRBJ1-2; v_gene: TRBV28; abundance: NA; CDR3nt: TGTGCCAGCAGTCAGTTAGCTGCTAACTATGGCTACACCTTC; CDR3aa: CASSQLAANYGYTF
d_gene: TRBD1; j_gene: TRBJ1-1; v_gene: TRBV28; abundance: many; CDR3nt: TGTGCCAACAAGAGGGGGGACAGCGGTGAAGCTTTCTTT; CDR3aa: CANKRGDSGEAFF
d_gene: NA; j_gene: TRBJ1-1; v_gene: TRBV6-5; abundance: NA; CDR3nt: TGTGCCAGCATGAGAGGGAACACTGAAGCTTTCTTT; CDR3aa: CASMRGNTEAFF
d_gene: NA; j_gene: TRBJ1-1; v_gene: TRBV18; abundance: once; CDR3nt: TGTGCCAGCTCACCCTACGCAGGTGAAGCTTTCTTT; CDR3aa: CASSPYAGEAFF
d_gene: NA; j_gene: TRBJ1-5; v_gene: TRBV6-5; abundance: NA; CDR3nt: TGTGCCAGCAGTTACGCCGGGAGCCTCAATCAGCCCCAGCATTTT; CDR3aa: CASSYAGSLNQPQHF
d_gene: NA; j_gene: TRBJ2-7; v_gene: TRBV5-1; abundance: NA; CDR3nt: TGCGCCAGCAGCTTGGGACTACCGCCCTACGAGCAGTACTTC; CDR3aa: CASSLGLPPYEQYF
d_gene: TRBD2; j_gene: TRBJ2-7; v_gene: TRBV11-2; abundance: NA; CDR3nt: TGTGCCAGCAGCTCCCGGGAGGGGCCTTTCTACGAGCAGTACTTC; CDR3aa: CASSSREGPFYEQYF
d_gene: TRBD1; j_gene: TRBJ2-2; v_gene: TRBV19; abundance: NA; CDR3nt: TGTGCCAGTGTCGGGACAGCGAACACCGGGGAGCTGTTTTTT; CDR3aa: CASVGTANTGELFF
d_gene: NA; j_gene: TRBJ1-1; v_gene: TRBV6-5; abundance: many; CDR3nt: TGTGCCAGCAGTTACGAGCTGGGGGGCACTGAAGCTTTCTTT; CDR3aa: CASSYELGGTEAFF
d_gene: TRBD2; j_gene: TRBJ2-1; v_gene: TRBV27; abundance: NA; CDR3nt: TGTGCCAGCAGTTCCCTAGCGGGAGGGCCTTACGAGCAGTTCTTC; CDR3aa: CASSSLAGGPYEQFF
d_gene: NA; j_gene: TRBJ1-2; v_gene: TRBV7-9; abundance: NA; CDR3nt: TGTGCCAGCAGCTTAGCCGGGAACTATGGCTACACCTTC; CDR3aa: CASSLAGNYGYTF
d_gene: TRBD1; j_gene: TRBJ1-4; v_gene: TRBV5-4; abundance: NA; CDR3nt: TGTGCCAGCTCACCAGGGGGCTTCGGTGAAAAACTGTTTTTT; CDR3aa: CASSPGGFGEKLFF
d_gene: TRBD2; j_gene: TRBJ2-1; v_gene: TRBV5-1; abundance: NA; CDR3nt: TGCGCCAGCAGCTTCCGGACTAGCGGGGGCAATGAGCAGTTCTTC; CDR3aa: CASSFRTSGGNEQFF
d_gene: NA; j_gene: TRBJ1-1; v_gene: TRBV9; abundance: NA; CDR3nt: TGTGCCAGCAGCGTAGGTATGAACACTGAAGCTTTCTTT; CDR3aa: CASSVGMNTEAFF
d_gene: TRBD2; j_gene: TRBJ2-2; v_gene: TRBV6-4; abundance: NA; CDR3nt: TGTGCCAGCAGTGTCTTAGCGGGCACCGGGGAGCTGTTTTTT; CDR3aa: CASSVLAGTGELFF
d_gene: NA; j_gene: TRBJ1-1; v_gene: TRBV18; abundance: NA; CDR3nt: TGTGCCAGCCACGTCCCTCGGGGGGGACAGAACACTGAAGCTTTCTTT; CDR3aa: CASHVPRGGQNTEAFF
d_gene: NA; j_gene: TRBJ2-7; v_gene: TRBV28; abundance: NA; CDR3nt: TGTGCCAGCAGCCCAGACAGATCAGCCTACGAGCAGTACTTC; CDR3aa: CASSPDRSAYEQYF
d_gene: TRBD1; j_gene: TRBJ2-3; v_gene: TRBV29-1; abundance: NA; CDR3nt: TGCAGCGCCTACGCCGGGACAGCGAACACAGATACGCAGTATTTT; CDR3aa: CSAYAGTANTDTQYF
d_gene: TRBD1; j_gene: TRBJ1-5; v_gene: TRBV28; abundance: medium-sized; CDR3nt: TGTGCCAGCAGTTGGGGGACAGAGCCCCAGCATTTT; CDR3aa: CASSWGTEPQHF
d_gene: NA; j_gene: TRBJ1-2; v_gene: TRBV15; abundance: NA; CDR3nt: TGTGCCACCAGCAGAGATCGGGTAGGTGGCTACACCTTC; CDR3aa: CATSRDRVGGYTF
d_gene: TRBD2; j_gene: TRBJ2-1; v_gene: TRBV27; abundance: few; CDR3nt: TGTGCCAGCAGGACCATAGCGGGTGAGCAGTTCTTC; CDR3aa: CASRTIAGEQFF
d_gene: TRBD1; j_gene: TRBJ1-6; v_gene: TRBV2; abundance: once; CDR3nt: TGTGCCACCGGACAGGGGTCTAATTCACCCCTCCACTTT; CDR3aa: CATGQGSNSPLHF
d_gene: TRBD2; j_gene: TRBJ2-1; v_gene: TRBV29-1; abundance: NA; CDR3nt: TGCAGCGTGAACCGGAAACCCTGGGCTAGCGGCTCCTACAATGAGCAGTTCTTC; CDR3aa: CSVNRKPWASGSYNEQFF
d_gene: TRBD1; j_gene: TRBJ2-7; v_gene: TRBV6-5; abundance: few; CDR3nt: TGTGCCAGCAGTTACTCGGGACAGGGCTACGAGCAGTACTTC; CDR3aa: CASSYSGQGYEQYF
d_gene: NA; j_gene: TRBJ1-1; v_gene: TRBV19; abundance: once; CDR3nt: TGTGCCAGTAGTATAGGGCCAGGGATTATGAACACTGAAGCTTTCTTT; CDR3aa: CASSIGPGIMNTEAFF
d_gene: TRBD1; j_gene: TRBJ1-5; v_gene: TRBV7-2; abundance: NA; CDR3nt: TGTGCCAGCAGCTCAAGGGGGCTCGGGCAGCCCCAGCATTTT; CDR3aa: CASSSRGLGQPQHF
d_gene: NA; j_gene: TRBJ1-1; v_gene: TRBV5-1; abundance: NA; CDR3nt: TGCGCCAGCAGCTTGGAATTGGTGGGCTTAGAAGCTTTCTTT; CDR3aa: CASSLELVGLEAFF
d_gene: NA; j_gene: TRBJ2-1; v_gene: TRBV10-3; abundance: NA; CDR3nt: TGTGCCATCAGTCCGACTAGTCGGGGTACCAATGAGCAGTTCTTC; CDR3aa: CAISPTSRGTNEQFF